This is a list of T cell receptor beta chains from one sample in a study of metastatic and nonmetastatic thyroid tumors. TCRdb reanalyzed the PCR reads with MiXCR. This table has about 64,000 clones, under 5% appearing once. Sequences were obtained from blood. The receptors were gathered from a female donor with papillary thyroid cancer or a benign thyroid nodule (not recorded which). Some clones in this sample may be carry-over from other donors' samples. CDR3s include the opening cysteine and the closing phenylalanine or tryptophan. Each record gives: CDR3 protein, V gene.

CDR3: CASSESGTLTDTQYF; V: TRBV25-1
CDR3: CAWGRGGFGSGANVLTF; V: TRBV30
CDR3: CAIADPTSGDSTDTQYF; V: TRBV12-3/TRBV12-4
CDR3: CAWSVQQGPYEQYF; V: TRBV30
CDR3: CASSLAPTGQETQYF; V: TRBV5-1
CDR3: CASSLGGLETGGIEAFF; V: TRBV5-8
CDR3: CSARWEGLIDTQYF; V: TRBV20-1
CDR3: CASSLAGTGGQETQYF; V: TRBV5-1
CDR3: CASSLASSYEQYF; V: TRBV6-1
CDR3: CASSQTRTRGRGNTIYF; V: TRBV4-1
CDR3: CSAQPTSGITATQCF; V: TRBV20-1
CDR3: CASSPNTWGPYEQYF; V: TRBV27
CDR3: CASSVTGTAGNTIYF; V: TRBV6-2/TRBV6-3
CDR3: CASSKTGGQYF; V: TRBV11-3
CDR3: CASSHPNYYSGRAYNEQFF; V: TRBV7-3
CDR3: CTSRAFRTGSPDTQYF; V: TRBV6-1
CDR3: CSVGSGRGTGELFF; V: TRBV29-1
CDR3: CASSTRGYEQYF; V: TRBV6-1
CDR3: CASSRDSHTDTQYF; V: TRBV7-2
CDR3: CSARMRQGQETQYF; V: TRBV20-1
CDR3: CASSHADGYEQYF; V: TRBV28
CDR3: CASTSSGLAELRYF; V: TRBV12-3/TRBV12-4
CDR3: CASSYYTGELFF; V: TRBV3-1
CDR3: CASQRSTNYGYTF; V: TRBV28
CDR3: CASSSTHQRDSTDRQYF; V: TRBV5-1
CDR3: CATGDTTKVDGYTF; V: TRBV24-1
CDR3: CASRGDSFRAFF; V: TRBV2
CDR3: CASSYELAGYNEQFF; V: TRBV6-2/TRBV6-3
CDR3: CASSYLGDGNTIYF; V: TRBV6-5
CDR3: CASKPGNGELFF; V: TRBV28
CDR3: CASSLPGGGSPLHF; V: TRBV28
CDR3: CASADGAFGNQPQHF; V: TRBV12-3/TRBV12-4
CDR3: CASSPGPHRETQYF; V: TRBV2
CDR3: CSARDPRVLDPRSGNTIYF; V: TRBV20-1
CDR3: CASSVGTAKHYGYTF; V: TRBV28
CDR3: CASSMGQGYGYTF; V: TRBV19
CDR3: CSALVRGNTEAFF; V: TRBV20-1
CDR3: CASGLWGTSYEQYF; V: TRBV7-2
CDR3: CASSPGIQETQYF; V: TRBV6-1
CDR3: CVSGSTLTGLSNQPQHF; V: TRBV6-1
CDR3: CASSLTGGRNQPQHF; V: TRBV12-3/TRBV12-4
CDR3: CASSQVFGTSGSVDTQYF; V: TRBV4-1
CDR3: CASSQRGARFPQPQHF; V: TRBV3-1
CDR3: CAGGPLTGTSGSDTQYF; V: TRBV7-9
CDR3: CASSVYVWGLAGLDPDTQCF; V: TRBV6-1
CDR3: CASRPREHTQYF; V: TRBV6-1
CDR3: CSARDGASGMPDTQYF; V: TRBV20-1
CDR3: CARSSGTGYSTLHF; V: TRBV7-3
CDR3: CASSLDSPYGYTF; V: TRBV18
CDR3: CASSPWTVHTDTQYF; V: TRBV7-6
CDR3: CASIRETSVSDTQYF; V: TRBV6-1
CDR3: CARSGTGAKNIQYF; V: TRBV14
CDR3: CASSPTLGYSYNEQFF; V: TRBV27